Listed below are T cell receptor beta chains from one sample, sequenced in a study of blood T cell repertoires in COVID-19. Method: immunoSEQ multiplex PCR; TCRdb's copy keeps in-frame clones and lacks some. The table includes 250,000 to 350,000 clones, 70% to 90% detected once. Source material: peripheral blood. These receptors came from a woman aged 45-65 years with COVID-19, enrolled during active disease. The CDR3 runs from the conserved cysteine through the conserved F or W. D genes are given only for firm matches. Only part of the rows carry a size: once, few, many, or a class if the clone is expanded.

cdr3_length j_call clone_size v_call d_call cdr3_aa cdr3_nt
16 TRBJ2-1 . TRBV25-1 . CASSDPTTYGYNEQFF TGTGCCAGCAGTGACCCCACTACCTACGGCTACAATGAGCAGTTCTTC
15 TRBJ2-3 . TRBV24-1 . CATSDISESTDTQYF TGTGCCACCAGTGATATTAGCGAGAGCACAGATACGCAGTATTTT
16 TRBJ1-6 . TRBV7-9 . CASSYRAGGYNSPLHF TGTGCCAGCAGCTACCGGGCGGGCGGCTATAATTCACCCCTCCACTTT
15 TRBJ2-1 few TRBV30 TRBD2 CAWSTGLAIYNEQFF TGTGCCTGGAGTACTGGACTAGCCATCTACAATGAGCAGTTCTTC
16 TRBJ2-2 . TRBV18 . CASSPGLASNTGELFF TGTGCCAGCTCACCAGGGCTAGCGTCGAACACCGGGGAGCTGTTTTTT
16 TRBJ1-1 . TRBV5-6 . CASSEGLIRMNTEAFF TGTGCCAGCAGCGAGGGACTGATTCGCATGAACACTGAAGCTTTCTTT
15 TRBJ2-5 . TRBV25-1 . CASSERFVGKETQYF TGTGCCAGCAGTGAGCGCTTCGTCGGGAAAGAGACCCAGTACTTC
15 TRBJ1-1 . TRBV5-5 TRBD1 CASSRTDRDYTEAFF TGTGCCAGCAGCCGAACGGACAGGGACTACACTGAAGCTTTCTTT
15 TRBJ2-1 many TRBV5-8 TRBD2 CASSLGTSPYNEQFF TGTGCCAGCAGCTTGGGGACTAGCCCCTACAATGAGCAGTTCTTC
16 TRBJ2-1 . TRBV27 . CASRGSGPEGGNEQFF TGTGCCAGCAGGGGGTCGGGCCCCGAGGGTGGGAATGAGCAGTTCTTC
17 TRBJ1-6 . TRBV5-4 TRBD1 CASTLGTGYGDNSPLHF TGTGCCAGCACCCTAGGGACAGGGTACGGGGATAATTCACCCCTCCACTTT
14 TRBJ2-2 . TRBV30 . CAWSRDLNTGELFF TGTGCCTGGAGCAGGGACTTAAACACCGGGGAGCTGTTTTTT
14 TRBJ1-5 . TRBV24-1 . CATSRSNSNQPQHF TGTGCCACCAGTAGGAGTAATAGCAATCAGCCCCAGCATTTT
15 TRBJ1-4 . TRBV19 . CASSVGTSTNEKLFF TGTGCCAGTAGTGTCGGGACATCAACTAATGAAAAACTGTTTTTT
13 TRBJ2-1 once TRBV9 . CASSSDSYNEQFF TGTGCCAGCAGCAGTGACAGTTACAATGAGCAGTTCTTC
17 TRBJ1-2 . TRBV6-1 . CASSVQPSPGANYGYTF TGTGCCAGCAGTGTCCAACCATCTCCCGGGGCTAACTATGGCTACACCTTC
15 TRBJ2-5 . TRBV18 . CASSLTGREGETQYF TGTGCCAGCTCATTAACAGGGAGAGAGGGAGAGACCCAGTACTTC